This TCR beta chain is drawn from a study of shared clonotypes between healthy human individuals. Cells designated naive CD8 were CD45RO-negative and were positively selected for CCR7, with terminally differentiated effector memory CD45RA+ cells excluded. Generated by immunoSEQ multiplex PCR, the TCRdb table keeps only in-frame clones and is missing some. Found here are around 2,100,000 clones, about 94% of them singletons; the top ten hold around 1%. As for this clone: The antigen is undetermined.

The CDR3 sequence is 21 residues long. Overall study findings and caveats: The sharing of about 5% of naive CD4 clonotypes was seen across a few donors. What rarefaction showed was incomplete sorted-subset sequencing despite large depth. Represented diversity (both genetic and exposure-history) was limited by the small number of donors.

The sample comprised naive CD8+ T cells sorted from blood. The chain joins TRBV1 to TRBJ1-2; the table's D gene call, TRBD1, was not cross checked with the DNA. TRBV1 is a pseudogene. The sequence derives from a man aged 18-30 years in good health. CDR3 nucleotides: TGCACCAGCAGCCAAGACGTAAGAGAAAGGGACAGGGGACGAGGAAACTATGGCTACACCTTC. It yields the protein CTSSQDVRERDRGRGNYGYTF.